This TCR beta chain was sequenced for a study of blood T cells in healthy people across ages. Trimming pared 6 bases from V and 1 base from J, leaving 10 bases between. The CDR3 consists of 14 residues. Germline CDR1 is SGHTA and CDR2 is FQGNSA. This clonotype has a handful of counts. Next came a second PCR, run for 7 to 11 cycles, which used a sample-barcoded 5' primer along with a J-beta primer mix. TCRdb recomputed calls from the 5' RACE reads with MiXCR, one row per CDR3 protein. In the table there are 660,000 or so distinct CDR3 sequences, 58% of which are singletons. The chain carries TRBV7-2 and TRBJ2-1; D perhaps matches TRBD2 (6 bases). This clonotype was sampled from a man aged 55 to 69 in good health. Sequences were obtained from blood. The CDR3 bases are TGTGCCAGCAGGGCAGGGAGGTCCTACAATGAGCAGTTCTTC. Encoded protein: CASRAGRSYNEQFF.